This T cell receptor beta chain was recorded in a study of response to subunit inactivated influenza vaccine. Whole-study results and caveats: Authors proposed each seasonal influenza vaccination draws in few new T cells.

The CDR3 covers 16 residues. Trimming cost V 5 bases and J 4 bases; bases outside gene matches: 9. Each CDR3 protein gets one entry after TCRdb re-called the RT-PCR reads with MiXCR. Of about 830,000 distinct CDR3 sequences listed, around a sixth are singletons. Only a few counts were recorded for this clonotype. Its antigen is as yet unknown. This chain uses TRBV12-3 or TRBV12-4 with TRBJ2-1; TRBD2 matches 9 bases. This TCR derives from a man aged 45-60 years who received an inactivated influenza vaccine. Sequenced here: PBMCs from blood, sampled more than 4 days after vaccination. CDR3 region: CASSQIGAGGYNEQFF. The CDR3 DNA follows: TGTGCCAGCAGTCAGATTGGGGCGGGGGGGTACAATGAGCAGTTCTTC.